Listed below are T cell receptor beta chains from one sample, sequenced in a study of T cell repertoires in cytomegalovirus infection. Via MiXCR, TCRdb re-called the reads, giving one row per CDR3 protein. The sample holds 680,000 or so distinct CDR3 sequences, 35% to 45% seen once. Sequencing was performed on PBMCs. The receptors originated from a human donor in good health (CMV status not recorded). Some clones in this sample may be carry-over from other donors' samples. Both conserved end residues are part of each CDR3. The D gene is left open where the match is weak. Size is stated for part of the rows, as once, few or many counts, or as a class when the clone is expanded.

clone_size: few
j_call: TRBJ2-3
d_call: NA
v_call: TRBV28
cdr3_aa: CASSPIRGSTDTQYF
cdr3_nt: TGTGCCAGCAGTCCAATCCGGGGTAGCACAGATACGCAGTATTTT

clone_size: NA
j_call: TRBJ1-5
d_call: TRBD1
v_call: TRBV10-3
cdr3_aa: CAISGNGTGRNQPQHF
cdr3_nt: TGTGCCATCAGTGGCAACGGGACAGGGAGGAATCAGCCCCAGCATTTT

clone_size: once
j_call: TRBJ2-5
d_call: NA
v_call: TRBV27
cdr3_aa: CASSLAPGASGETQYF
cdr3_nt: TGTGCCAGCAGTTTAGCTCCGGGGGCCAGTGGAGAGACCCAGTACTTC

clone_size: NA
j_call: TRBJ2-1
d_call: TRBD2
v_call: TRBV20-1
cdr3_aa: CSARIGGRIRFNEQFF
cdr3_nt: TGCAGTGCTAGAATCGGCGGGAGGATCCGGTTCAATGAGCAGTTCTTC

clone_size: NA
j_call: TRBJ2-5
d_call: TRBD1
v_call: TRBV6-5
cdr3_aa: CASSVNKGQGGREETQYF
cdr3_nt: TGTGCCAGCAGCGTCAATAAAGGACAGGGTGGGCGTGAGGAGACCCAGTACTTC

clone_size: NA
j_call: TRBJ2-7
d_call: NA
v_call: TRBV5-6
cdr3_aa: CASSLLEQYF
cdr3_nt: TGTGCCAGCAGCTTGCTCGAGCAGTACTTC

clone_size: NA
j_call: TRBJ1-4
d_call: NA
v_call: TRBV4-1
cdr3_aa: CASSQDPGLDEKLFF
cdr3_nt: TGCGCCAGCAGCCAAGATCCGGGGTTGGATGAAAAACTGTTTTTT

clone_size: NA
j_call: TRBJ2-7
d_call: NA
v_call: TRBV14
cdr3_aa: CASGGQFSYEQYF
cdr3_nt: TGTGCCAGCGGAGGACAGTTTAGCTACGAGCAGTACTTC

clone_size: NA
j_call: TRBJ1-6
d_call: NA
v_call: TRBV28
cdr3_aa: CASNTGRTNSPLHF
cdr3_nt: TGTGCCAGCAACACGGGACGGACTAATTCACCCCTCCACTTT

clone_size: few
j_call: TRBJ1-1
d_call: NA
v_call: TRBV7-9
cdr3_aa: CASSSEPGYTEAFF
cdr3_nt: TGTGCCAGCAGCTCGGAGCCCGGTTACACTGAAGCTTTCTTT

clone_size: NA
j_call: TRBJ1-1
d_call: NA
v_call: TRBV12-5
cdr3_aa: CASGLTMGVDEAFF
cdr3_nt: TGTGCTAGTGGTTTGACAATGGGGGTTGATGAAGCTTTCTTT

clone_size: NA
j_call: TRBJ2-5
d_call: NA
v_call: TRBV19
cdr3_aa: CASSIAGAGLQETQYF
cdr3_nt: TGTGCCAGTAGTATTGCCGGCGCAGGGCTTCAAGAGACCCAGTACTTC

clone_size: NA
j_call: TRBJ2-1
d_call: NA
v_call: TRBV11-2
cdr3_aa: CDSSAPRPIEQFF
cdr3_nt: TGTGACAGCAGCGCGCCGCGGCCAATTGAGCAGTTCTTC

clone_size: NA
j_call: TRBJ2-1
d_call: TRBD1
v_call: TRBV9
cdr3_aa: CASSTGTGSYNEQFF
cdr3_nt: TGTGCCAGCAGCACCGGGACAGGCTCATACAATGAGCAGTTCTTC

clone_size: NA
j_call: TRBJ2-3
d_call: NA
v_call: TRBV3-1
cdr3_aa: CASMDGSTDTQYF
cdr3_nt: TGTGCCAGCATGGACGGGAGCACAGATACGCAGTATTTT

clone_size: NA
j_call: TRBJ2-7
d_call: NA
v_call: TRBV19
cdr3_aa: CASSVQGNRLDEQYF
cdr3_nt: TGTGCCAGTAGTGTACAGGGTAATCGGTTGGACGAGCAGTACTTC

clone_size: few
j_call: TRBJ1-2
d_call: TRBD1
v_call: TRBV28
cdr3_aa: CASSSDLTGSRGYTF
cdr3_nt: TGTGCCAGCAGTTCAGACTTGACAGGGAGTCGAGGCTACACCTTC

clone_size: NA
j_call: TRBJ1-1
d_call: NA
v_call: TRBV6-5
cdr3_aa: CASSRNSYNTEAEAFF
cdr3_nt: TGTGCCAGCAGTCGGAATTCTTACAACACTGAAGCTGAAGCTTTCTTT

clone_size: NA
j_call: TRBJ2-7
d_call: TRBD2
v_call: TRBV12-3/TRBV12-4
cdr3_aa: CASSSSGRSEQYF
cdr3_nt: TGTGCCAGCAGCTCTAGCGGGAGGAGTGAGCAGTACTTC

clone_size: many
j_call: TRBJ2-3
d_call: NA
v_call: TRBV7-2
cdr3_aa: CASSSLYTDTQYF
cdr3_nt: TGTGCCAGCAGCTCCCTATACACAGATACGCAGTATTTT

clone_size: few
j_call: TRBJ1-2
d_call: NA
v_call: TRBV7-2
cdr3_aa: CASSLGGTTTSYGYTF
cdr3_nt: TGTGCCAGCAGCTTAGGAGGGACTACAACCTCGTATGGCTACACCTTC

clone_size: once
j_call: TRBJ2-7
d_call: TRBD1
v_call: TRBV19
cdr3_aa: CASSIIRDRTYEQYF
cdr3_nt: TGTGCCAGTAGTATAATTCGGGACAGGACCTACGAGCAGTACTTC

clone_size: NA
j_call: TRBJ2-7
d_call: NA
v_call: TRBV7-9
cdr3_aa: CASSSLGAPDLYEQYF
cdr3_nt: TGTGCCAGCAGCTCTCTGGGGGCCCCCGACCTCTACGAGCAGTACTTC

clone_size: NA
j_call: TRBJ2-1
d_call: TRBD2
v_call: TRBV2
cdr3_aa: CASRTPRTSGRDEQFF
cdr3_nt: TGTGCCAGCAGGACCCCCCGGACTAGCGGGAGAGATGAGCAGTTCTTC

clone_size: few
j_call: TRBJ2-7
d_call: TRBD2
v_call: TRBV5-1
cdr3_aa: CASKAGGSGSYEQYF
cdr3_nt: TGCGCCAGCAAGGCTGGAGGTAGCGGGTCCTACGAGCAGTACTTC

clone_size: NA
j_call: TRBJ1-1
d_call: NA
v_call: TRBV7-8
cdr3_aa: CASSLSINSNTEAFF
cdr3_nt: TGTGCCAGCAGCTTATCCATTAACTCGAACACTGAAGCTTTCTTT

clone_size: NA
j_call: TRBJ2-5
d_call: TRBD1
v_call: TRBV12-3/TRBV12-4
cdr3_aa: CASTFRGTGVWMRETQYF
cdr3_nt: TGTGCCAGCACCTTCAGAGGGACAGGGGTCTGGATGAGAGAGACCCAGTACTTC

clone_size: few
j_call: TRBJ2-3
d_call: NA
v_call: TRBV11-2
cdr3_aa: CASSFNPPPDTQYF
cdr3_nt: TGTGCCAGCAGCTTTAATCCCCCCCCAGATACGCAGTATTTT

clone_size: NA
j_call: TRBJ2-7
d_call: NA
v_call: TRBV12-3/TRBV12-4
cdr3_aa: CASSLFQQPYEQYF
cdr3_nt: TGTGCCAGCAGTTTATTCCAGCAGCCTTACGAGCAGTACTTC

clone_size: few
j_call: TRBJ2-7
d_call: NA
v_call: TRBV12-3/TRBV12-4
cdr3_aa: CASNVNWRPSYEQYF
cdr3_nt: TGTGCCAGCAACGTAAACTGGCGCCCTTCCTACGAGCAGTACTTC

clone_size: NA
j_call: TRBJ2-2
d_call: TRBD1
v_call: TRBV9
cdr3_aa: CASSFYRGRDTGELFF
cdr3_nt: TGTGCCAGCAGCTTCTACAGGGGGCGCGACACCGGGGAGCTGTTTTTT

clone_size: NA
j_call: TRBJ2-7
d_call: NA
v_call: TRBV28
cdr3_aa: CASSSIVPGDSYEQYF
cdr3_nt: TGTGCCAGCAGTTCGATCGTGCCGGGGGATAGCTACGAGCAGTACTTC